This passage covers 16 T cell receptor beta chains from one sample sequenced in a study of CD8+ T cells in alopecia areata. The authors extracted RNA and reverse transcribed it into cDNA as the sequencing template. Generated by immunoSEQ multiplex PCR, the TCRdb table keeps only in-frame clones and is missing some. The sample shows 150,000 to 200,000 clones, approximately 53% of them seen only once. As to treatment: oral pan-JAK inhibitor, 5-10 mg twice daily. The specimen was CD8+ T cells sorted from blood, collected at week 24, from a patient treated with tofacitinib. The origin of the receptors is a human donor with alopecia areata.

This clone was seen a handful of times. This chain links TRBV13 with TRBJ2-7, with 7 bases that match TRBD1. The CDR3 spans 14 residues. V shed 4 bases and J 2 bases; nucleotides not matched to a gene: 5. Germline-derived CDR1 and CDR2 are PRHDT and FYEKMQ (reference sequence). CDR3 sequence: CASSSQGKAYEQYF. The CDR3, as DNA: TGTGCCAGCAGCTCACAGGGGAAGGCCTACGAGCAGTACTTC.

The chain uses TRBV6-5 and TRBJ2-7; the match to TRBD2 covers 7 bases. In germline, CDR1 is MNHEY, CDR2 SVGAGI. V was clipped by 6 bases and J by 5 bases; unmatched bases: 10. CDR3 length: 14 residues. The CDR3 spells CASSVGGGSNEQYF. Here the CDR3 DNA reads TGTGCCAGCAGCGTGGGGGGGGGTAGCAACGAGCAGTACTTC.

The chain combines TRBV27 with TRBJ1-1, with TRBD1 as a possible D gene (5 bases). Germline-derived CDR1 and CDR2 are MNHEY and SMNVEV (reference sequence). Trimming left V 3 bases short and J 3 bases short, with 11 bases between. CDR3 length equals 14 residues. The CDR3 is CASSFRGSDTEAFF. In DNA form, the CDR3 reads TGTGCCAGCAGTTTTAGGGGCAGTGACACTGAAGCTTTCTTT.

The CDR3, as DNA: TGTGCCAGCAGTGAAAGCCCCAGGGCCTACGAGCAGTACTTC. Translation: CASSESPRAYEQYF. V is TRBV2 and J is TRBJ2-7; the D gene is possibly TRBD1 (5 bases). Germline lookup yields CDR1 SNHLY and CDR2 FYNNEI. The CDR3 has 14 amino acids. V lost 2 bases, J lost 2 bases, and 10 bases lay in between.

This chain's CDR3 is CSVVGSVYGYTF. Written as DNA, the CDR3 is TGCAGCGTTGTAGGCAGCGTATATGGCTACACCTTC. J is TRBJ1-2 and V is TRBV29-1, with unresolved D. CDR1 and CDR2 (germline): SQVTM, ANQGSEA. V was trimmed by 4 bases and J by 5 bases, leaving 11 bases between them. The CDR3 spans 12 residues.

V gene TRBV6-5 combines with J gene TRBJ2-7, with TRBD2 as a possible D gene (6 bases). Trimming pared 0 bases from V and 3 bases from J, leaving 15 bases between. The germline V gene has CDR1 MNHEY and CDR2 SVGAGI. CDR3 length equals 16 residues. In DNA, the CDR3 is TGTGCCAGCAGTTACTCGATGGAGGGGCAGCTCTACGAGCAGTACTTC. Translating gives CASSYSMEGQLYEQYF.

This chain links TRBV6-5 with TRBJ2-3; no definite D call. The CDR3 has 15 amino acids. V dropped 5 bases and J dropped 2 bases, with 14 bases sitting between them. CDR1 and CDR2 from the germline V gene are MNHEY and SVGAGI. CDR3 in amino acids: CASSPSSPYTDTQYF. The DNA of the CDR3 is TGTGCCAGCAGTCCTTCGTCTCCATACACAGATACGCAGTATTTT.

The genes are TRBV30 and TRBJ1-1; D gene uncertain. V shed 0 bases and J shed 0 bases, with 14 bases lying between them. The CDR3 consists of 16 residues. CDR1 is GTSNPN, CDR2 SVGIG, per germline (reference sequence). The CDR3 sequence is CAWSVQPREMNTEAFF. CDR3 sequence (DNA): TGTGCCTGGAGTGTACAGCCCCGGGAGATGAACACTGAAGCTTTCTTT.

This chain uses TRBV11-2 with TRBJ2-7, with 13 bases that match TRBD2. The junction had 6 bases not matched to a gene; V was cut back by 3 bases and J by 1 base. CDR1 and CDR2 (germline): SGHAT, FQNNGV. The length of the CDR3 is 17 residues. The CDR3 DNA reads TGTGCCAGCAGCTTCGAGGGACTAGCGGGGCGTTCCTACGAGCAGTACTTC. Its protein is CASSFEGLAGRSYEQYF. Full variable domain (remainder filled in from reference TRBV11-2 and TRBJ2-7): EAGVAQSPRYKIIEKRQSVAFWCNPISGHATLYWYQQILGQGPKLLIQFQNNGVVDDSQLPKDRFSAERLKGVDSTLKIQPAKLEDSAVYLCASSFEGLAGRSYEQYFGPGTRLTVT.

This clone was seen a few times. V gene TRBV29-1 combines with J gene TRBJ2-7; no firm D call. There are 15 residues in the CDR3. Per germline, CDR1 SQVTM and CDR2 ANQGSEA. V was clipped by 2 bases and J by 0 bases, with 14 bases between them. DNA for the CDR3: TGCAGCGTTGAACTACGGACGGATAGCTCCTACGAGCAGTACTTC. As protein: CSVELRTDSSYEQYF.

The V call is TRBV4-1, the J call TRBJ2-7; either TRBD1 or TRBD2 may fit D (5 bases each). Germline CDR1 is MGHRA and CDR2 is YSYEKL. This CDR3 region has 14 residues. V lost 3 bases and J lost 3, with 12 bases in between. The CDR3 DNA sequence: TGCGCCAGCAGCCAGGCGAGAGGGGTCTACGAGCAGTACTTC. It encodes CASSQARGVYEQYF.

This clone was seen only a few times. This CDR3 is CAISEKDSREQYF. In nucleotides, the CDR3 is TGTGCCATCAGTGAGAAGGACAGTCGGGAGCAGTACTTC. The chain carries TRBV10-3 and TRBJ2-7; D possibly corresponds to TRBD1 (6 bases). The CDR3 covers 13 residues. The germline V gene encodes CDR1 ENHRY and CDR2 SYGVKD. With 2 bases removed from V and 7 bases from J, the gap between germline ends came to 12 bases.

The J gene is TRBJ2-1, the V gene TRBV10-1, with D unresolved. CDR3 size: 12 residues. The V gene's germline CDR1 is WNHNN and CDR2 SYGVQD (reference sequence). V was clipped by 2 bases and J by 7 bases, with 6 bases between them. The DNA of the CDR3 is TGCGCCAGCAGTGAGAGGCCAAATGAGCAGTTCTTC. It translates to CASSERPNEQFF.

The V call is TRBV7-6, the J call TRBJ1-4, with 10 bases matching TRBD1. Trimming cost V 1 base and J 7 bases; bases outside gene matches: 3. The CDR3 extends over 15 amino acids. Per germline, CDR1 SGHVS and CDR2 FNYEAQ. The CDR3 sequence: CASSLGTGGSEKLFF. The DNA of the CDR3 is TGTGCCAGCAGCTTAGGGACAGGGGGAAGTGAAAAACTGTTTTTT.

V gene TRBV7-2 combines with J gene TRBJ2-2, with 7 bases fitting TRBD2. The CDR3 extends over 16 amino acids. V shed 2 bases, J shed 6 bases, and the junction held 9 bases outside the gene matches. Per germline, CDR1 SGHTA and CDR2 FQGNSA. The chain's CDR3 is CASSLSLASGAGELFF. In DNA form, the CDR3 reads TGTGCCAGCAGCTTATCGTTGGCTAGCGGAGCCGGGGAGCTGTTTTTT.

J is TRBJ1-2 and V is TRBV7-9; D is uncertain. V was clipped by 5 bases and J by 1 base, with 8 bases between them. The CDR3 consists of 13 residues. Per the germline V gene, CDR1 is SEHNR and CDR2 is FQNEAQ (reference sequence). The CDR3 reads CASSHGRNYGYTF. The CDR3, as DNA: TGTGCCAGCAGCCATGGACGTAACTATGGCTACACCTTC.